These 8 T cell receptor beta chains were all obtained from the same sample, sequenced in a study of shared clonotypes between healthy human individuals. Sequenced by immunoSEQ multiplex PCR; TCRdb stores in-frame clones only, minus some. Of about 490,000 clones listed, 81% were seen once; the top ten hold roughly 12%. The sample comprised PBMCs. The receptors were sampled from a middle-aged woman in good health. Some clones in this sample may be carry-over from other donors' samples.

The J gene is TRBJ2-2, the V gene TRBV19, with TRBD2 identical over 9 bases. J lost 0 bases, V lost 5 bases, and 10 bases had no gene match. The CDR3 has 18 residues. Germline V gene data show CDR1 as LNHDA and CDR2 as SQIVND (reference sequence). This CDR3 reads CASSVPLAGGTNTGELFF. The CDR3 coding sequence is TGTGCCAGTAGTGTCCCTCTGGCGGGAGGGACGAACACCGGGGAGCTGTTTTTT.

This chain uses TRBV2 with TRBJ1-3; tentative D call: TRBD1 (6 bases). Germline V gives CDR1 SNHLY, CDR2 FYNNEI. Trimming took off 4 bases at V and 1 base at J, with 11 bases between the two ends. The CDR3 loop spans 15 amino acids. For the CDR3, the DNA is TGTGCCAGCAGTGGTGGCAGGGGTTCTGGAAACACCATATATTTT. Residues: CASSGGRGSGNTIYF.

The rearrangement joins TRBV30 to TRBJ2-1, with a tentative D call TRBD2 (5 bases). The germline V and J ends were trimmed by 7 bases and 6 bases, with 10 bases remaining between them. CDR3 length: 11 amino acids. Per germline, CDR1 GTSNPN and CDR2 SVGIG (reference sequence). In DNA, the CDR3 is TGTGCCTACAAGAGGGCCAATGAGCAGTTCTTC. Translating it yields CAYKRANEQFF.

CDR3 in amino acids: CASTTLRGGFGEKLFF. For the CDR3, the DNA is TGTGCCAGCACTACACTAAGGGGGGGCTTCGGTGAAAAACTGTTTTTT. The V gene is TRBV18, the J gene TRBJ1-4; D possibly corresponds to TRBD1 (6 bases). Germline CDR1 KGHSH, CDR2 LQKENI. The CDR3 has 16 residues. V was trimmed by 8 bases and J by 7 bases, leaving 23 bases between them.

The chain couples TRBV6-1 to TRBJ1-5; TRBD1 matches 7 bases. V shed 1 base, J shed 3 bases, and the junction held 6 bases outside the gene matches. This CDR3 contains 16 residues. CDR1 is MNHNS, CDR2 SASEGT, per germline. In nucleotides, the CDR3 is TGTGCCAGCAGTGAAGAGGGGGCGGGTTACAATCAGCCCCAGCATTTT. This codes for CASSEEGAGYNQPQHF.

Only one count was recorded for this clone. The rearrangement uses TRBV5-1 and TRBJ2-3; no reliable D call. CDR1 is SGHRS, CDR2 YFSETQ, per germline. The V and J ends lost 0 bases and 6 bases respectively, with 11 bases between them. The CDR3 length is 14 residues. CDR3 sequence (DNA): TGCGCCAGCAGCTTGGCCAGACCACAGGATACGCAGTATTTT. Translation: CASSLARPQDTQYF. The full variable domain, rest sourced from reference TRBV5-1 and TRBJ2-3, is KAGVTQTPRYLIKTRGQQVTLSCSPISGHRSVSWYQQTPGQGLQFLFEYFSETQRNKGNFPGRFSGRQFSNSRSEMNVSTLELGDSALYLCASSLARPQDTQYFGPGTRLTVL.

As to this clone: A far larger clone is just one base off, so this is likely a read error. The gene calls are TRBV27 and TRBJ2-7; 12 bases match TRBD2. CDR3 length equals 14 residues. Germline CDR1 is MNHEY and CDR2 is SMNVEV (reference sequence). The V segment lost 5 bases and the J segment 3 bases; nucleotides outside the gene matches: 2. CDR3 bases: TGTGCCAGCAGTAGGACTAGCGGGAACTACGAGCAGTACTTC. Amino acids: CASSRTSGNYEQYF.

This rearrangement joins TRBV18 to TRBJ2-7; D ambiguous. Trimming pared 6 bases from V and 4 bases from J, leaving 10 bases between. Germline lookup yields CDR1 KGHSH and CDR2 LQKENI. This CDR3 is 12 amino acids long. The CDR3 is CASSRPGYEQYF. CDR3 coding DNA: TGTGCCAGCTCCCGCCCAGGTTACGAGCAGTACTTC. The full variable domain, completed using reference TRBV18 and TRBJ2-7, is NAGVMQNPRHLVRRRGQEARLRCSPMKGHSHVYWYRQLPEEGLKFMVYLQKENIIDESGMPKERFSAEFPKEGPSILRIQQVVRGDSAAYFCASSRPGYEQYFGPGTRLTVT.